One sample yielded the 17 T cell receptor beta chains listed below, sequenced in a study of blood T cells in healthy people across ages (dated by TCRdb to 2013 to 2016). Library generation was performed with 5' RACE. Sequencing was carried out with an Illumina HiSeq 2500. A second 7 to 11 cycle PCR used a sample-barcoded 5' primer and a J-beta primer mix. TCRdb trimmed public reads at Q25 via fastp, called clones via MiXCR and kept in-frame beta chains. Each entry merges the rows of one CDR3 protein and shows their most common DNA and genes. The sample table contains over a million distinct CDR3 sequences; only one count was recorded for 45% of them. Approximately 20% of the sample is in the top ten clones. Material for sequencing was blood. The receptors come from a woman aged 55 to 70 in good health.

This rearrangement joins TRBV29-1 to TRBJ2-2; TRBD1 aligns across 9 bases. In germline, CDR1 is SQVTM, CDR2 ANQGSEA. This CDR3 comprises 12 residues. With V trimmed by 6 bases and J by 6 bases, 2 bases remained unmatched. DNA of the CDR3: TGCAGCGTCGGGACAGGGCCCGGGGAGCTGTTTTTT. It codes for CSVGTGPGELFF.

V and J are TRBV4-2 and TRBJ2-1; 8 bases agree with TRBD2. Germline CDR1 is LGHNA and CDR2 is YNFKEQ. V lost 1 base, J lost 7 bases, and 6 bases stayed unmatched. The CDR3 has 15 amino acids. The CDR3 reads CASSQVSGSGNEQFF. DNA for the CDR3: TGTGCCAGCAGCCAAGTCAGCGGGAGTGGGAATGAGCAGTTCTTC.

This chain links TRBV7-9 with TRBJ2-3; TRBD2 matches at 8 bases. V lost 5 bases, J lost 5 bases, and 9 bases stayed unmatched. Germline V gene sequence: CDR1 SEHNR, CDR2 FQNEAQ (reference sequence). The CDR3 spans 15 residues. The CDR3 DNA is TGTGCCAGCAGCCTCCTAAGCGGGAGTGGAGATACGCAGTATTTT. It codes for CASSLLSGSGDTQYF.

The chain joins TRBV4-1 to TRBJ1-1; D ambiguous. Germline V CDR1 and CDR2: MGHRA, YSYEKL. With 1 base removed from V and 1 base from J, the gap between germline ends came to 13 bases. The CDR3 spans 16 residues. This chain's CDR3 is CASSQVGHLGNTEAFF. The CDR3 coding sequence is TGCGCCAGCAGCCAAGTCGGGCATCTGGGGAACACTGAAGCTTTCTTT.

The chain couples TRBV5-5 to TRBJ1-6; D gene uncertain. This CDR3 comprises 15 residues. V lost 0 bases, J lost 7 bases, and 11 bases lay in between. The germline CDR1 and CDR2 sequences are SGHKS and YYEKEE (reference sequence). CDR3 coding DNA: TGTGCCAGCAGCTTGGCCGAGGGATGGAATTCACCCCTCCACTTT. Protein: CASSLAEGWNSPLHF.

This clonotype was counted between two and nine times. The chain employs TRBV6-5 and TRBJ2-7; TRBD1 agrees at 7 bases. Germline V gene data show CDR1 as MNHEY and CDR2 as SVGAGI. The CDR3 is 14 amino acids. J was trimmed by 6 bases and V by 5 bases; bases with no gene match: 10. The CDR3, as DNA: TGTGCCAGCAGTGGCCTATCACACAGGGGCGAGCAGTACTTC. This gives the protein CASSGLSHRGEQYF.

The chain employs TRBV30 and TRBJ1-4; D ambiguous. The germline V and J ends were trimmed by 4 bases and 3 bases, with 15 bases remaining between them. CDR1 GTSNPN and CDR2 SVGIG come from the germline V gene (reference sequence). The CDR3 is 15 residues long. The CDR3 protein is CAWILREGPNEKLFF. In DNA, the CDR3 is TGTGCCTGGATCCTGCGGGAGGGCCCTAATGAAAAACTGTTTTTT. Supplemented by reference TRBV30 and TRBJ1-4, the full variable domain reads SQTIHQWPATLVQPVGSPLSLECTVEGTSNPNLYWYRQAAGRGLQLLFYSVGIGQISSEVPQNLSASRPQDRQFILSSKKLLLSDSGFYLCAWILREGPNEKLFFGSGTQLSVL.

This clonotype was seen only a few times. This rearrangement joins TRBV5-1 to TRBJ2-5; D gene ambiguous. The germline gives CDR1 SGHRS, CDR2 YFSETQ. V was shortened by 2 bases and J by 4 bases, with 12 bases between the two germline ends. This CDR3 spans 14 amino acids. CDR3 in amino acids: CASSLKGTRETQYF. The CDR3 DNA reads TGCGCCAGCAGCTTAAAGGGCACGAGAGAGACCCAGTACTTC.

This clonotype was observed a single time. The V call is TRBV4-1, the J call TRBJ2-4; 10 bases are shared with TRBD2. V lost 4 bases to trimming and J lost 1 base; unmatched junction nucleotides: 10. CDR1 and CDR2 from the germline V gene are MGHRA and YSYEKL. This CDR3 has 18 amino acids. The CDR3 DNA reads as TGCGCCAGCAGCCGCCTAGCGGGAGCACTTGGGGCCAAAAACATTCAGTACTTC. This encodes CASSRLAGALGAKNIQYF.

This clonotype has just a few counts. This rearrangement joins TRBV6-6 to TRBJ1-5, with a tentative D call TRBD1 (6 bases). V was clipped by 6 bases and J by 1 base, with 13 bases between them. This CDR3 has 15 amino acids. CDR1 and CDR2 from the germline V gene are MNHNY and SVGAGI (reference sequence). The CDR3 sequence: CASSHAGVSNQPQHF. In DNA form, the CDR3 reads TGTGCCAGCAGCCACGCAGGGGTAAGCAATCAGCCCCAGCATTTT.

The CDR3 protein is CASSFDRNVGQPQHF. For the CDR3, the DNA is TGTGCCAGCAGCTTTGACCGTAATGTAGGGCAGCCCCAGCATTTT. V usage is TRBV6-2 or TRBV6-3 and J usage is TRBJ1-5; D is unclear. Trimming left V 6 bases short and J 7 bases short, with 19 bases between. Germline CDR1 and CDR2: MNHEY and SVGEGT. The CDR3 sequence is 15 residues long.

This clonotype was seen only once. The chain uses TRBV15 and TRBJ2-4, with D maybe TRBD1 (6 bases). Germline V gene sequence: CDR1 LNHNV, CDR2 YYDKDF (reference sequence). The CDR3 totals 14 residues. Trimming cost V 1 base and J 10 bases, with 14 bases left between them. CDR3 amino acids: CATSRAGGQPIQYF. CDR3 sequence (DNA): TGTGCCACCAGCAGAGCCGGCGGACAGCCAATTCAGTACTTC.

This clonotype was observed a handful of times. The chain is built from TRBV7-2 and TRBJ2-3; D gene unclear. V dropped 5 bases and J dropped 6 bases, with 12 bases sitting between them. This CDR3 region has 13 residues. CDR1 and CDR2 from the germline V gene are SGHTA and FQGNSA. This CDR3 is CASSPSFGDTQYF. The CDR3 bases are TGTGCCAGCAGCCCGAGCTTCGGGGATACGCAGTATTTT.

This clonotype appeared many times. The chain has TRBV11-2 and TRBJ2-4; D possibly corresponds to TRBD2 (5 bases). CDR1 is SGHAT, CDR2 FQNNGV, per germline. This CDR3 comprises 14 residues. The V end was cut by 2 bases, the J end by 2 bases, with 7 bases between. The CDR3 reads CASSLIATKNIQYF. CDR3 nucleotide sequence: TGTGCCAGCAGCTTAATAGCGACCAAAAACATTCAGTACTTC.

As to this clonotype: The junction departs from the called germline gene at one end, perhaps through a read error. V and J are TRBV27 and TRBJ2-1; 10 bases fit TRBD1. Germline V CDR1 and CDR2: MNHEY, SMNVEV (reference sequence). This CDR3 is 14 amino acids long. CDR3 DNA sequence: TGTGCCAACAGTTCCGGGACAGGGGTTCCCGAGCAGTTCTTC. Amino acid sequence: CANSSGTGVPEQFF.

There are a few counts of this clonotype. The J gene is TRBJ1-2, the V gene TRBV3-1; tentatively, D is TRBD1 (6 bases). CDR1 LGHDT and CDR2 YNNKEL come from the germline V gene (reference sequence). This CDR3 comprises 14 residues. Between the trimmed V and J ends, which lost 4 bases and 4 bases, there was a span of 13 bases. CDR3 in amino acids: CASSPTGAFYGYTF. The CDR3 DNA is TGTGCCAGCAGCCCGACGGGGGCCTTCTATGGCTACACCTTC.

The J gene is TRBJ2-7, the V gene TRBV12-3 or TRBV12-4; D ambiguous. This CDR3 is built from 17 residues. The ends were cut back, 5 bases at V and 4 bases at J, with 24 bases in the middle. The CDR3 DNA follows: TGTGCCAGCAGTCCTACTAATTGGACCCCACGGCCTTACGAGCAGTACTTC. This gives the protein CASSPTNWTPRPYEQYF.